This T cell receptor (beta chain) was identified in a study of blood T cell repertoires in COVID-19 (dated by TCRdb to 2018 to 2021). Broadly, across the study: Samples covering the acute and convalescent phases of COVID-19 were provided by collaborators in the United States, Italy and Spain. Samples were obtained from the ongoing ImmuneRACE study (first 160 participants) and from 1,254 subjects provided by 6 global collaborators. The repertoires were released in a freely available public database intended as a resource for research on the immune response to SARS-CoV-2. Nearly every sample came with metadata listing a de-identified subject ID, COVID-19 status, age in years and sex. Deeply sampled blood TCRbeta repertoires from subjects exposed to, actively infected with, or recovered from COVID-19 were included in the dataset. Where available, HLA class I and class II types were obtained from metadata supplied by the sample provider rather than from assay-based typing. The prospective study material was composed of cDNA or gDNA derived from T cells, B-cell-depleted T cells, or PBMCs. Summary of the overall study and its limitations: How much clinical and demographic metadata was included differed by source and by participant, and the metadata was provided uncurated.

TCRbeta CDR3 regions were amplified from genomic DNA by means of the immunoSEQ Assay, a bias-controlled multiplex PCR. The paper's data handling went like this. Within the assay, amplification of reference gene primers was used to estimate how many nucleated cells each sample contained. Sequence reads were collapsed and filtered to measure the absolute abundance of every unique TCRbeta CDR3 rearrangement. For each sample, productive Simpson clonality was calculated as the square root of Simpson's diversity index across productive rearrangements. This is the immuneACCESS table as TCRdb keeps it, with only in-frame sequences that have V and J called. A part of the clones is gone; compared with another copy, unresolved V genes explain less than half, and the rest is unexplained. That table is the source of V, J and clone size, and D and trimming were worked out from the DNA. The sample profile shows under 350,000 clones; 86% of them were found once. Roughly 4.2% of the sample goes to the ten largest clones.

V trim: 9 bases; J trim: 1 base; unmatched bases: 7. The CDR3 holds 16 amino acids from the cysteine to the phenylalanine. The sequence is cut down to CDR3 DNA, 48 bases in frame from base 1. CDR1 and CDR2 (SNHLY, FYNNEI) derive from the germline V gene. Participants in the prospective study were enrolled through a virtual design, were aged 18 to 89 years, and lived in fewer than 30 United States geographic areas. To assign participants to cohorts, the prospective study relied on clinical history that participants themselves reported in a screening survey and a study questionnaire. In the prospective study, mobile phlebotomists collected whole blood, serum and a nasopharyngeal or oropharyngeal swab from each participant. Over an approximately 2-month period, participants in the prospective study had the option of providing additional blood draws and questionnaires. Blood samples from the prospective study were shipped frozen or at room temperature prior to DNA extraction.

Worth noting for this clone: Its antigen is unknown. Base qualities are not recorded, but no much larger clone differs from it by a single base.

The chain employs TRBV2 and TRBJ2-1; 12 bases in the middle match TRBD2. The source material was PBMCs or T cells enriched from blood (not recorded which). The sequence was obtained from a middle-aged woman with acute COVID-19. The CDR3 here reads CARGPGLAGSYNEQFF. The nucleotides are TGTGCCAGGGGCCCCGGACTAGCGGGATCCTACAATGAGCAGTTCTTC.